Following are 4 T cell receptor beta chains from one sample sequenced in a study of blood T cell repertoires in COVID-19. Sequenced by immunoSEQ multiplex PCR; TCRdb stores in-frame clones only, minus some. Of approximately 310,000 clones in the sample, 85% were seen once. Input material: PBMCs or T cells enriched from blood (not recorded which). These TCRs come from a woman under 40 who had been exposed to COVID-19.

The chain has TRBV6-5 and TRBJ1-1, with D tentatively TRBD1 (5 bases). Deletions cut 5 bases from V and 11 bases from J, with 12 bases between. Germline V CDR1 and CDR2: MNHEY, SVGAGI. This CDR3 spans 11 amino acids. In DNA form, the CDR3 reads TGTGCCAGCAGTCGCCTTGGGGCGGCTTTCTTT. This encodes CASSRLGAAFF.

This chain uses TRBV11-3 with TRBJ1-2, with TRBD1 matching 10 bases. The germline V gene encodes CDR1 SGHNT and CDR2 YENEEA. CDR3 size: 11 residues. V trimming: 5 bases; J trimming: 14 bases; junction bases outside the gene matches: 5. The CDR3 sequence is CASSNGQGGTF. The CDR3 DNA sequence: TGTGCCAGCAGCAATGGACAGGGGGGGACCTTC.

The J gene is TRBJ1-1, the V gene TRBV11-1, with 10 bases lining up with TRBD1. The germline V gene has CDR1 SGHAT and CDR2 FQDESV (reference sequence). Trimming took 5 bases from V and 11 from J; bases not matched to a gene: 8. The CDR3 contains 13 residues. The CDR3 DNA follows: TGTGCCAGCAGCCCGGGACAGGGGTTCAGGGCTTTCTTT. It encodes CASSPGQGFRAFF.

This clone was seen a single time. This chain's CDR3 is CASSLWSTVNYGYTF. As DNA, the CDR3 is TGTGCCAGCAGTTTATGGTCGACAGTCAACTATGGCTACACCTTC. This rearrangement joins TRBV28 to TRBJ1-2; perhaps TRBD1 as D (5 bases). Looked up from germline, CDR1 is MDHEN and CDR2 is SYDVKM. Trimming took off 0 bases at V and 2 bases at J, with 10 bases between the two ends. The CDR3 extends over 15 amino acids.